A selection of T cell receptor beta chains follows, all from one sample in a study of technical replicates of blood from a few donors. Here immunoSEQ multiplex PCR was the method, and the copy in TCRdb shows in-frame clones only, minus some. Of approximately 76,000 clones in the sample, around 86% were seen once. Sequences were obtained from PBMCs. The receptors originated from a human donor in good health. Some clones in this sample may be carry-over from other donors' samples. The CDR3 runs from the conserved cysteine through the conserved F or W. D genes are given only for firm matches. Some rows have no size entry. The others give once, few or many, or a class for an expanded clone.

v_gene	j_gene	abundance	d_gene	CDR3nt	CDR3aa
TRBV7-9	TRBJ2-3	.	.	TGTGCCAGCACCTACTCACGTGCAGATACGCAGTATTTT	CASTYSRADTQYF
TRBV13	TRBJ2-2	.	.	TGTGCCAGCAGCTTAGACGGGGAAGGAAATAGGGAGCTGTTTTTT	CASSLDGEGNRELFF
TRBV13	TRBJ2-1	.	TRBD1	TGTGCCAGCAGAAGGGAGGGACAGGGAAACAATGAGCAGTTCTTC	CASRREGQGNNEQFF
TRBV7-9	TRBJ2-3	.	.	TGTGCCAGCAGCTTATCCAGCGGTACGCAGTATTTT	CASSLSSGTQYF
TRBV5-1	TRBJ2-5	.	TRBD1	TGCGCCAGCAGCGCGGTCGGGACAGGGTATCTGAAAGCGGGGGAGACCCAGTACTTC	CASSAVGTGYLKAGETQYF
TRBV19	TRBJ1-5	.	TRBD1	TGTGCCAGTAGTAAAAGCCGACAGGGAAGCAATCAGCCCCAGCATTTT	CASSKSRQGSNQPQHF
TRBV4-3	TRBJ2-7	.	.	TGCGCCAGCAGCCAAGTTCCGGGGTACGAGCAGTACTTC	CASSQVPGYEQYF
TRBV13	TRBJ2-3	once	TRBD2	TGTGCCAGCAGCTCTGGACTAGCGGGCACAGATACGCAGTATTTT	CASSSGLAGTDTQYF
TRBV2	TRBJ2-7	.	TRBD2	TGTGCCAGCAGGGGTAGCGGGAAGCACGAGCAGTACTTC	CASRGSGKHEQYF
TRBV4-3	TRBJ2-4	.	TRBD2	TGCGCCAGCAGCCAAGACCCCCGCGGGAGCGATAATGCCAAAAACATTCAGTACTTC	CASSQDPRGSDNAKNIQYF
TRBV2	TRBJ2-1	.	.	TGTGCCAGCAGTGGGGGGGTAGGGGGCTTTGAGCAGTTCTTC	CASSGGVGGFEQFF
TRBV11-2	TRBJ1-1	few	.	TGTGCCAGCAGACCGGACAGCAACACTGAAGCTTTCTTT	CASRPDSNTEAFF
TRBV19	TRBJ2-6	.	TRBD1	TGTGCCAGTAGTATACAGGGGGCTGGGGCCAACGTCCTGACTTTC	CASSIQGAGANVLTF
TRBV29-1	TRBJ1-1	.	TRBD1	TGCAGCGTTAAAGGGACAGGGTACACTGAAGCTTTCTTT	CSVKGTGYTEAFF
TRBV6-5	TRBJ2-1	.	.	TGTGCCAGCAGTTCAGAAGAGCGGAGGCGTCGGTTCTTC	CASSSEERRRRFF
TRBV2	TRBJ2-3	.	.	TGTGCCAGCAGTGGGGGACTCTCACGCACAGATACGCAGTATTTT	CASSGGLSRTDTQYF
TRBV5-6	TRBJ2-7	few	TRBD2	TGTGCCAGCAGCAATACCGGGACTAGATACGAGCAGTACTTC	CASSNTGTRYEQYF
TRBV9	TRBJ2-3	.	.	TGTGCCAGCAGCGTATACGGGATCGGCACAGATACGCAGTATTTT	CASSVYGIGTDTQYF
TRBV5-1	TRBJ2-3	once	.	TGCGCCAGCAGCCAGCGGGGGATGGACAGGGGAGATACGCAGTATTTT	CASSQRGMDRGDTQYF
TRBV7-9	TRBJ2-2	.	.	TGTGCCAGCAGCCCCCGCGGCCGGGAGCTGTTTTTT	CASSPRGRELFF
TRBV6-6	TRBJ2-7	.	.	TGTGCCAGCTTGGCTCCTTCCTACGAGCAGTACTTC	CASLAPSYEQYF
TRBV7-2	TRBJ2-1	.	.	TGTGCCAGCAGCTTAGTTGGGCAGATCAATGAGCAGTTCTTC	CASSLVGQINEQFF
TRBV4-1	TRBJ1-1	.	.	TGCGCCAGCAGCCAAGGCAGGAACACTGAAGCTTTCTTT	CASSQGRNTEAFF
TRBV5-6	TRBJ2-7	.	TRBD2	TGTGCCAGCAGCGAAGGGACTATCTACGAGCAGTACTTC	CASSEGTIYEQYF
TRBV10-1	TRBJ2-7	.	TRBD1	TGCGCCAGCAGTGCCTCTTGGGACAGGGGGTACGAGCAGTACTTC	CASSASWDRGYEQYF
TRBV2	TRBJ1-5	.	.	TGTGCCAGCAGTGAACAGGGTTATCAGCCCCAGCATTTT	CASSEQGYQPQHF
TRBV10-3	TRBJ2-7	.	.	TGCGCCTCTGGAGCAATCTACGAGCAGTACTTC	CASGAIYEQYF
TRBV4-2	TRBJ2-7	.	TRBD2	TGTGCCAGCAGCCAAGATGCTGATAGCGGGACCTACGAGCAGTACTTC	CASSQDADSGTYEQYF
TRBV6-5	TRBJ1-2	.	.	TGTGCCAGCAGTTACGGGCAGGGAGGCCATGGCTACACCTTC	CASSYGQGGHGYTF
TRBV4-1	TRBJ1-2	.	.	TGCGCCAGCAGCCACCTCTACAGGGATAGAGGCTATGGCTACACCTTC	CASSHLYRDRGYGYTF
TRBV15	TRBJ1-1	.	TRBD1	TGTGCCACCAGCAGAGGGGGACAGGTGACGAACACTGAAGCTTTCTTT	CATSRGGQVTNTEAFF
TRBV7-8	TRBJ2-7	.	.	TGTGCCAGCAGCTTAAAACGTTCGCGGGTGAGCTCCTACGAGCAGTACTTC	CASSLKRSRVSSYEQYF
TRBV2	TRBJ2-2	.	.	TGTGCCAGCAGTGAAGCGGCCAGGGCTGGCGGGGAGCTGTTTTTT	CASSEAARAGGELFF
TRBV4-1	TRBJ2-5	.	TRBD1	TGCGCCAGCAGCCAAGTAAGGGGGCAAGACCAAGAGACCCAGTACTTC	CASSQVRGQDQETQYF
TRBV6-4	TRBJ2-1	.	TRBD2	TGTGCCAGCAGTCCTAGCGGGGGGCCGAGCAATGAGCAGTTCTTC	CASSPSGGPSNEQFF
TRBV7-2	TRBJ1-2	.	.	TGTGCCAGCAGCGCCACATTCGGGATGAACTATGGCTACACCTTC	CASSATFGMNYGYTF
TRBV9	TRBJ2-7	.	TRBD1	TGTGCCAGCAGCGTAGAACAGGGGCCCGAGGGGCAGTACTTC	CASSVEQGPEGQYF
TRBV5-1	TRBJ2-5	.	.	TGCGCCAGCATGACAGGCCAGGGGGAGACCCAGTACTTC	CASMTGQGETQYF
TRBV4-1	TRBJ1-2	.	.	TGCGCCAGCAGCCAAGACAGGGTTAAGGGCTACACCTTC	CASSQDRVKGYTF
TRBV5-6	TRBJ2-6	.	.	TGTGCCAGCAGCTTGGTTTGGGGGGTCCGGAGCTCTGGGGCCAACGTCCTGACTTTC	CASSLVWGVRSSGANVLTF
TRBV2	TRBJ1-4	.	.	TGTGCCAGCAGTGCGCAGGGGATTCAAGAAAAACTGTTTTTT	CASSAQGIQEKLFF
TRBV19	TRBJ1-1	.	.	TGTGCCAGTAGTTTGGTAGTTTACACTGAAGCTTTCTTT	CASSLVVYTEAFF
TRBV7-2	TRBJ2-1	.	TRBD1	TGTGCCAGCAGCGCCCTAGCAGGGGGCGGCAACAATGAGCAGTTCTTC	CASSALAGGGNNEQFF
TRBV29-1	TRBJ2-7	.	TRBD1	TGCAGCGTTGAAGATCGGGACAGTGGAGGCTACGAGCAGTACTTC	CSVEDRDSGGYEQYF
TRBV15	TRBJ1-2	.	.	TGTGCCACCAGCACCGAGGACTTCTATGGCTACACCTTC	CATSTEDFYGYTF
TRBV19	TRBJ2-7	.	.	TGTGCCAGTAGTATTACGGGGTCCTACGAGCAGTACTTC	CASSITGSYEQYF